This TCR beta chain was identified in a study of blood T cell repertoires in COVID-19. Across the whole study: COVID-19 samples, acute and convalescent, were from the United States, Italy and Spain.

With 5 bases removed from V and 3 bases from J, the gap between germline ends came to 13 bases. This CDR3 spans 15 amino acids. From germline, CDR1 is LNHNV and CDR2 YYDKDF (reference sequence). TCRdb's copy holds only in-frame clones and misses some; the assay was immunoSEQ multiplex PCR. Of around 32,000 clones listed, 80% to 95% are singletons. The chain carries TRBV15 and TRBJ2-2; tentative D call: TRBD2 (6 bases). This receptor was obtained from a male donor with active COVID-19. Material for sequencing was peripheral blood. The CDR3 reads CATSVAGTHTGELFF. DNA for the CDR3: TGTGCCACCAGCGTCGCCGGGACTCACACCGGGGAGCTGTTTTTT.